This T cell receptor beta chain came from a study of shared clonotypes between healthy human individuals. Sequencing used immunoSEQ multiplex PCR; TCRdb keeps in-frame clones, though not all of them. The table lists 2 million to 2.5 million clones, more than 85% of them singletons. V was pared by 7 bases and J by 5 bases, with 23 bases between. The germline V gene encodes CDR1 MNHNY and CDR2 SVGAGI (reference sequence). This CDR3 is 16 amino acids long. Terminally differentiated effector memory CD45RA+ cells were excluded by CCR7 positive selection of CD45RO-negative cells. Sequenced: naive CD8+ T cells from PBMCs. The chain couples TRBV6-6 to TRBJ2-5; D tentatively reads TRBD1 or TRBD2 (6 bases each). The TCR originated in a young man in good health. Some clones in this sample may be carry-over from other donors' samples. The CDR3 here is CASTLELGGRYETQYF. CDR3 DNA: TGTGCCAGCACCTTAGAATTGGGGGGCCGGTATGAGACCCAGTACTTC.